A single sample is the source of the 11 T cell receptor beta chains below, sequenced in a study of cytomegalovirus exposure and HLA in healthy donors. Use of 60 Vbeta and 13 Jbeta primers characterized the PCR. This table comes from immunoSEQ multiplex PCR, and its TCRdb copy is limited to in-frame clones, with some not included. The sample lists 95,000 or so clones, approximately 80% occurring once. The sequenced material came from PBMCs. The receptor source for this set is a woman aged 70-85 years in good health and CMV-seropositive.

This clone was detected only a few times. J is TRBJ2-7 and V is TRBV5-1; D remains ambiguous. CDR3 length: 15 residues. V lost 3 bases and J 3 bases, leaving 16 bases between the germline ends. CDR1 and CDR2 from the germline V gene are SGHRS and YFSETQ. Here the CDR3 DNA reads TGCGCCAGCAGCTCCGCGCAGGCTCAAAGCTACGAGCAGTACTTC. Amino acids: CASSSAQAQSYEQYF.

J is TRBJ2-7 and V is TRBV5-1; 9 bases fit TRBD1. The germline V gene has CDR1 SGHRS and CDR2 YFSETQ. V shed 0 bases and J 2 bases; nucleotides not matched to a gene: 3. The CDR3 consists of 15 residues. In DNA form, the CDR3 reads TGCGCCAGCAGCTTGGGGGGACAGGGAACCTACGAGCAGTACTTC. This sequence encodes CASSLGGQGTYEQYF.

V and J are TRBV7-9 and TRBJ2-5; TRBD2 matches 7 bases. The ends lost 5 bases at V and 2 bases at J; junction bases unmatched: 8. Germline V gene lookup returns CDR1 SEHNR and CDR2 FQNEAQ (reference sequence). The CDR3 extends over 15 amino acids. The CDR3 DNA sequence: TGTGCCAGCAGCCGGACTAGTCGGCTTCAAGAGACCCAGTACTTC. Translated: CASSRTSRLQETQYF.

CDR3 bases: TGTGCCAGCAGCGTTTCGACAAACACCTACGAGCAGTACTTC. Protein: CASSVSTNTYEQYF. The rearrangement uses TRBV9 and TRBJ2-7; D is unresolved. The CDR3 is 14 residues long. V was clipped by 2 bases and J by 2 bases, with 11 bases between them. Germline CDR1 is SGDLS and CDR2 is YYNGEE.

This chain uses TRBV7-9 with TRBJ2-3, with D possibly TRBD2 on 5 matching bases. The germline V gene has CDR1 SEHNR and CDR2 FQNEAQ (reference sequence). CDR3 size: 16 residues. Trimming cost V 2 bases and J 2 bases, with 14 bases left between them. The CDR3 DNA sequence: TGTGCCAGCAGCTTAATTATCTCAGCGGCCACAGATACGCAGTATTTT. This encodes CASSLIISAATDTQYF.

This sequence joins TRBV2 and TRBJ1-6; D perhaps matches TRBD1 (6 bases). V dropped 7 bases and J dropped 15 bases, with 19 bases sitting between them. Germline CDR1 is SNHLY and CDR2 is FYNNEI. This CDR3 is built from 13 residues. The chain's CDR3 is CASKRDNPWGLHF. DNA for the CDR3: TGTGCCAGCAAAAGGGACAACCCCTGGGGCCTCCACTTT.

This clone has only one observation. The chain employs TRBV7-2 and TRBJ2-1; 14 bases line up with TRBD2. V dropped 1 base and J dropped 12; count of bases not matched to a gene: 5. This CDR3 is 15 amino acids long. The V gene's germline CDR1 is SGHTA and CDR2 FQGNSA. The chain's CDR3 is CASSLGLAGGPGQFF. In nucleotides, the CDR3 is TGTGCCAGCAGCTTAGGACTAGCGGGAGGGCCGGGGCAGTTCTTC.

This chain connects TRBV9 to TRBJ2-3; D may be TRBD2 (7 bases). Germline values: CDR1 SGDLS, CDR2 YYNGEE. The CDR3 is 16 residues long. Trimming pared 0 bases from V and 4 bases from J, leaving 15 bases between. The chain's CDR3 is CASSVGVGGRADTQYF. Written as DNA, the CDR3 is TGTGCCAGCAGCGTAGGGGTCGGGGGGCGAGCAGATACGCAGTATTTT.

J is TRBJ2-2 and V is TRBV4-1; 7 bases agree with TRBD2. Germline loops: CDR1 MGHRA, CDR2 YSYEKL. This CDR3 spans 15 amino acids. V shed 8 bases and J 1 base; nucleotides not matched to a gene: 7. The CDR3 is CASSVQRENTGELFF. CDR3 coding DNA: TGCGCCAGCTCTGTCCAGCGGGAGAACACCGGGGAGCTGTTTTTT.

The rearrangement joins TRBV29-1 to TRBJ2-3; a possible D gene is TRBD2 (5 bases). Germline V gene sequence: CDR1 SQVTM, CDR2 ANQGSEA. V lost 4 bases, J lost 3 bases, and 17 bases lay in between. The CDR3 loop spans 15 amino acids. CDR3 nucleotide sequence: TGCAGCGTTGGGGGTAGTAGGACTCATACAGATACGCAGTATTTT. This translates into CSVGGSRTHTDTQYF.

J is TRBJ1-2 and V is TRBV16, with D uncertain. CDR3 length equals 12 residues. Germline-derived CDR1 and CDR2 are KGHSY and FQNENV. Trimming left V 2 bases short and J 8 bases short, with 9 bases between. As DNA, the CDR3 is TGTGCCAGCAGCCAAACTCTCAGGGGCTACACCTTC. Translated, it gives CASSQTLRGYTF. The whole variable domain, filled in from reference TRBV16 and TRBJ1-2, reads GEEVAQTPKHLVRGEGQKAKLYCAPIKGHSYVFWYQQVLKNEFKFLISFQNENVFDETGMPKERFSAKCLPNSPCSLEIQATKLEDSAVYFCASSQTLRGYTFGSGTRLTVV.